Below are 3 T cell receptor beta chains sequenced from a single sample in a study of T cell changes during pregnancy in multiple sclerosis. Sequencing used immunoSEQ multiplex PCR; TCRdb keeps in-frame clones, though not all of them. Of nearly 80,000 clones listed, approximately 94% are singletons. The sequenced sample was CD4+ T cells from peripheral blood mononuclear cells, obtained before pregnancy. These receptors were taken from a female donor with multiple sclerosis, enrolled in a pregnancy study.

Many counts were recorded for this clone. The genes are TRBV6-6 and TRBJ2-3; 10 nucleotides agree with TRBD1. The V segment lost 6 bases and the J segment 1 base; nucleotides outside the gene matches: 4. CDR3 length: 15 amino acids. Germline assignment: CDR1 MNHNY and CDR2 SVGAGI (reference sequence). The CDR3 DNA is TGTGCCAGCAGATACGACAGGGGGCGCACAGATACGCAGTATTTT. Protein product: CASRYDRGRTDTQYF.

The chain has TRBV9 and TRBJ1-6; weak D call: TRBD1 (6 bases). The germline CDR1 and CDR2 sequences are SGDLS and YYNGEE. The CDR3 runs 17 residues. The ends were cut back, 4 bases at V and 4 bases at J, with 18 bases in the middle. The DNA of the CDR3 is TGTGCCAGCAGCCGGGGGGCCGAACAAGTTTATAATTCACCCCTCCACTTT. Protein sequence: CASSRGAEQVYNSPLHF.

The chain has TRBV7-3 and TRBJ2-4; 9 nucleotides line up with TRBD2. Germline V gene data show CDR1 as SGHTA and CDR2 as FQGTGA. Unmatched junction bases numbered 4, after V lost 1 base and J lost 9 bases. There are 14 residues in the CDR3. The CDR3 nucleotides read TGTGCCAGCAGCTTAAATGCAGCGGGGGGCATTCAGTACTTC. Protein: CASSLNAAGGIQYF.